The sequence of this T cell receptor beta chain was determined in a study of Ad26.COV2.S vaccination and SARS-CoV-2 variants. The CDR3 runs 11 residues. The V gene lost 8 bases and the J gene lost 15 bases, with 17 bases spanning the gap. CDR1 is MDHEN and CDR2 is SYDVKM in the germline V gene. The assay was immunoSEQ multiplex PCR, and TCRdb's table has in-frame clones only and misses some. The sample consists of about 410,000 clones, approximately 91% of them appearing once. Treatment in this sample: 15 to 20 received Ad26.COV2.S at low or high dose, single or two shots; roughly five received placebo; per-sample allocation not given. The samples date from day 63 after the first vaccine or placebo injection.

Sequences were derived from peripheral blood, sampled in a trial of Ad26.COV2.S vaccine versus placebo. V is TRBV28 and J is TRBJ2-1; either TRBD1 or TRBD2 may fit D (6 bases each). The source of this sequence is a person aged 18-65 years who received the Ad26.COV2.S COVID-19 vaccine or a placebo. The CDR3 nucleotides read TGTGCCAGCCTGGGGGGCTTAATGCTGTTCTTC. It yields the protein CASLGGLMLFF.